A single TCR beta chain is shown here with its context. This entry belongs to a study of blood T cell repertoires in COVID-19. Whole-study context: Researchers got acute and convalescent COVID-19 samples from the United States, Italy and Spain. In each case, the material was cDNA or gDNA derived from T cells, B-cell-depleted T cells, or PBMCs.

As processed by the authors: Estimation of nucleated cell counts was performed using reference gene primer amplification. Clones were sequenced by immunoSEQ multiplex PCR, and TCRdb holds only the in-frame ones, with some missing. That table is the source of V, J and clone size, and D and trimming were worked out from the DNA. Among about 270,000 clones listed, about 88% were seen once. The V end lost 3 bases, the J end lost 4 bases, and 16 bases lay between the germline ends. This CDR3 is 16 amino acids long. The V gene's germline CDR1 is SGHRS and CDR2 YFSETQ. The chain couples TRBV5-1 to TRBJ1-4; D is possibly TRBD1 (6 bases). This sequence originates from a man aged 55 to 70 who had recovered from COVID-19. Material: peripheral blood. The chain's CDR3 is CASSSTWTVDNEKLFF. CDR3 sequence (DNA): TGCGCCAGCAGCTCAACGTGGACAGTTGATAATGAAAAACTGTTTTTT.